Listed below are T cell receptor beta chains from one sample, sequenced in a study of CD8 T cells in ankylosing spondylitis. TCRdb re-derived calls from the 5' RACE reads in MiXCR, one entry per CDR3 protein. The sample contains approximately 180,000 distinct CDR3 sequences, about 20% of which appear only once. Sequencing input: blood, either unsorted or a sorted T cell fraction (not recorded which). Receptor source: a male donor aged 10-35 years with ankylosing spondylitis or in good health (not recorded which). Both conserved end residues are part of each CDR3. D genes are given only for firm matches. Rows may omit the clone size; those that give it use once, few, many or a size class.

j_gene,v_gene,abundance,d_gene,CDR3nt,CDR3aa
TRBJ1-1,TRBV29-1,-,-,TGCAGCGTTGAAGTGCGGAGGAACACTGAAGCTTTCTTT,CSVEVRRNTEAFF
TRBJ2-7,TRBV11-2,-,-,TGTGCCAGCAGCTCCTCGGTGCTACAGTACTTC,CASSSSVLQYF
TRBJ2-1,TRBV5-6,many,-,TGTGCCAGCAGGATTAAAGACAGGAATGAGCAGTTCTTC,CASRIKDRNEQFF
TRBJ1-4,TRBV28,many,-,TGTGCCAGCAGTACCCCTTTTGGCAGAGATGAAAAACTGTTTTTT,CASSTPFGRDEKLFF
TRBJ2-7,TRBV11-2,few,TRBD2,TGTGCCAGCAGCACTGGGACTAGCGGCTCCTACGAGCAGTACTTC,CASSTGTSGSYEQYF
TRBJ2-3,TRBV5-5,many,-,TGTGCCAGCAGTTCCCTAACAGATACGCAGTATTTT,CASSSLTDTQYF
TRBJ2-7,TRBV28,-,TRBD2,TGTGCCACGGAGAGCGGGATTCCCTACGAGCAGTACTTC,CATESGIPYEQYF
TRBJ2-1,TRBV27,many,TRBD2,TGTGCCAGCAAGGAACTAGCGGGAGTGGGTAATGAGCAGTTCTTC,CASKELAGVGNEQFF
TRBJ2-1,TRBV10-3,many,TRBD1,TGTGCCATCAGTGCGAGACAGGGGGCTTACAATGAGCAGTTCTTC,CAISARQGAYNEQFF
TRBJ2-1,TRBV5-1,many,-,TGCGCCAGCAGCTTGGAGGGTCCCAATGAGCAGTTCTTC,CASSLEGPNEQFF
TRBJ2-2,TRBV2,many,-,TGTGCCAGCAGTGATCGGGTACTAGCCGTAACGAACACCGGGGAGCTGTTTTTT,CASSDRVLAVTNTGELFF
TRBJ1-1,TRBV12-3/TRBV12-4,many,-,TGTGCCAGCAGTTTATGGCAGGCAAGGTCCACTGAAGCTTTCTTT,CASSLWQARSTEAFF
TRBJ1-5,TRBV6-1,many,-,TGTGCCAGCAAACGGGGGGGCAGCAATCAGCCCCAGCATTTT,CASKRGGSNQPQHF
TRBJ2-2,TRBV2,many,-,TGTGCCAGCAGTGAAGTGGCAGGTAACACCGGGGAGCTGTTTTTT,CASSEVAGNTGELFF
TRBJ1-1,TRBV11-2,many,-,TGTGCCAGCAGCTTAGATCAGGTGCGGGGGATCATGAACACTGAAGCTTTCTTT,CASSLDQVRGIMNTEAFF
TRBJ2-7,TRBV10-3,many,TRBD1,TGTGCCATCAGTGGGACAGGGGTCTCCGAGCAGTACTTC,CAISGTGVSEQYF
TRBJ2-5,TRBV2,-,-,TGTGCCAGCAGTGAACCCCTTCAGGGCCGCGGGGAGACCCAGTACTTC,CASSEPLQGRGETQYF
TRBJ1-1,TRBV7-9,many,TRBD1,TGTGCCAGCAGCTGGGACAGGGGTTGGTCTGAAGCTTTCTTT,CASSWDRGWSEAFF
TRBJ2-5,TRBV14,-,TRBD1,TGTGCCAGCAGCCAATTGGGACAGGGGGCTACTAGAGAGACCCAGTACTTC,CASSQLGQGATRETQYF